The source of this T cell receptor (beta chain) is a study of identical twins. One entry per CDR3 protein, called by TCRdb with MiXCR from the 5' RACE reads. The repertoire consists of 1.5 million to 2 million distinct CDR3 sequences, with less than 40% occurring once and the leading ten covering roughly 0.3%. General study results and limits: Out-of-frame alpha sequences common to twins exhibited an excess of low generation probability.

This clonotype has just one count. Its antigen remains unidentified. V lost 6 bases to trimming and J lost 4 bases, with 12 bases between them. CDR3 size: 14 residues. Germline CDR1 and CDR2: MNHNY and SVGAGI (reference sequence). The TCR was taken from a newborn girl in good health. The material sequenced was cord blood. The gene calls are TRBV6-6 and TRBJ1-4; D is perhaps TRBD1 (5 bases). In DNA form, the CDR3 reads TGTGCCAGCAGAACCGGAGGGGTTAATGAAAAACTGTTTTTT. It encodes CASRTGGVNEKLFF.